This T cell receptor beta chain was captured in a study of T cells after yellow fever vaccination. As concerns this clonotype: What it binds is unknown.

Study-level findings and limits: Most clones from primary vaccination resurfaced after the booster (96% CD4, 88% CD8).

Synthesis of TCR cDNA relied on 5'RACE template switching, which attached a universal primer site and UMIs. TCRdb analysed the 5' RACE reads with MiXCR anew, one entry per CDR3 protein. This table has 280,000 or so distinct CDR3 sequences, approximately 10% appearing once. The V end was cut by 3 bases, the J end by 3 bases, with 15 bases between. CDR3 length equals 15 residues. Per germline, CDR1 KGHSH and CDR2 LQKENI. The source is a man between 18 and 35 years old who received the YFV17D yellow fever vaccine. The V call is TRBV18, the J call TRBJ2-7; TRBD1 is a possible D gene (8 bases). Sequencing was performed on CD4+ T cells sorted from PBMCs, taken 5 days after the yellow fever booster vaccination. The CDR3 protein is CASSPGGGQVYEQYV. CDR3 DNA sequence: TGTGCCAGCTCACCGGGAGGGGGACAGGTCTACGAGCAGTACGTC.